This record looks at one T cell receptor beta chain sequence and its context. V was pared by 3 bases and J by 7 bases, with 10 bases between. Germline CDR1 and CDR2: LNHNV and YYDKDF (reference sequence). This CDR3 spans 13 amino acids. The repertoire was sequenced with immunoSEQ multiplex PCR; TCRdb's copy has only in-frame clones and lacks some. The table records roughly 25,000 clones, 75% to 90% of them present only once. Treatment in this sample: preoperative locoregional IRX-2 cytokine immunotherapy. This phase Ib study tested locoregional IRX-2 cytokine immunotherapy given before surgery. This entry belongs to a study of preoperative IRX-2 immunotherapy in early breast cancer.

The V and J genes are TRBV15 and TRBJ1-5; D not resolved. The clonotype was recovered from a human donor with breast cancer. Sample: tumor tissue, taken after IRX-2 immunotherapy. CDR3 nucleotide sequence: TGTGCCACCAGCAGTATGGGAGGGCAGCCCCAGCATTTT. This translates into CATSSMGGQPQHF.